This T cell receptor (beta chain) is drawn from a study of CD8 T cells in ankylosing spondylitis. General study points: Clones linked with disease were CD8+ and fairly uncommon in the peripheral blood. Enrichment of disease-linked clones was reportedly significant in matched ankylosing spondylitis synovial fluid.

One entry per CDR3 protein results from TCRdb running MiXCR on the 5' RACE reads. The top ten hold 5% of the sample, which has 50,000 to 70,000 distinct CDR3 sequences, 6.2% seen once. This clonotype showed up many times. Antigen specificity is unknown. Trimming pared 6 bases from V and 7 bases from J, leaving 12 bases between. CDR1 is DFQATT, CDR2 SNEGSKA, per germline (reference sequence). The CDR3 is 11 residues long. Sequenced material: synovial fluid, either unsorted or a sorted T cell fraction (not recorded which). This clonotype was obtained from a male donor with ankylosing spondylitis. The chain carries TRBV20-1 and TRBJ1-1, with D uncertain. CDR3 residues: CSARDSDEAFF. DNA for the CDR3: TGCAGTGCCCGTGACTCCGATGAAGCTTTCTTT.